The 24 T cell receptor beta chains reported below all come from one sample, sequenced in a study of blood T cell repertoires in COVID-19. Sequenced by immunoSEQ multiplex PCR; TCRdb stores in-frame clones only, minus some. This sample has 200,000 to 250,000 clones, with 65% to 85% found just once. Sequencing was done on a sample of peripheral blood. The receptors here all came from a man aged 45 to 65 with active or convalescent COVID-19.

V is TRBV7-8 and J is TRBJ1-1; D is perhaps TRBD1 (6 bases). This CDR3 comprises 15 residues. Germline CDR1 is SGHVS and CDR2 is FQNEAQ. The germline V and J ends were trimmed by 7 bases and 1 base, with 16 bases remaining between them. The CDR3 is CASTEGVRRNTEAFF. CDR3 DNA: TGTGCCAGCACCGAGGGGGTCAGGAGGAACACTGAAGCTTTCTTT.

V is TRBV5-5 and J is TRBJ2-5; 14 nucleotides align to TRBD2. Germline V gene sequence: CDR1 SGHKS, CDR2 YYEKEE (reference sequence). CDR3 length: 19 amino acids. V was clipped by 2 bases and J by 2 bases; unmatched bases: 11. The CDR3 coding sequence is TGTGCCAGCAGCTTACAACTTTCCGGACTAGCGGGAGGTCAAGAGACCCAGTACTTC. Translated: CASSLQLSGLAGGQETQYF.

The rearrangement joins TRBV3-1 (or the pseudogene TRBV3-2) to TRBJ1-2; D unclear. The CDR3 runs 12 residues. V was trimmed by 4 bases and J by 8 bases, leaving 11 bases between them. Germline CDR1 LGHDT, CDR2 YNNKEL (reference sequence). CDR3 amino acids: CASSPLGGGYTF. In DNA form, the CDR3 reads TGTGCCAGCAGCCCCCTGGGCGGGGGCTACACCTTC.

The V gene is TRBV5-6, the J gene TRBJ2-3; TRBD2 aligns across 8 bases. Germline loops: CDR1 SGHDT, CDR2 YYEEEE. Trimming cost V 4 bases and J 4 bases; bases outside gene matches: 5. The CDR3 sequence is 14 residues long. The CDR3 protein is CASSGTSWSDTQYF. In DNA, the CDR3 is TGTGCCAGCAGCGGGACTAGTTGGTCAGATACGCAGTATTTT.

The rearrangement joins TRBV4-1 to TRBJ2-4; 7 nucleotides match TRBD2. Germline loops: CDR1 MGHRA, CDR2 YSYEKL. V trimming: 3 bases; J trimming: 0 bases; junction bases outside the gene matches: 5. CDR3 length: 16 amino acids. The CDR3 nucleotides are TGCGCCAGCAGCCACGTAGCGGGTCTAGCCAAAAACATTCAGTACTTC. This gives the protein CASSHVAGLAKNIQYF.

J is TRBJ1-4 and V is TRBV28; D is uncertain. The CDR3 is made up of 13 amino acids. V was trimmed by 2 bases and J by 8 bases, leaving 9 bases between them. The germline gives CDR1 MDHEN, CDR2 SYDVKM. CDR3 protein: CASSLRGWEKLFF. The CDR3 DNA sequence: TGTGCCAGCAGTTTACGGGGTTGGGAAAAACTGTTTTTT.

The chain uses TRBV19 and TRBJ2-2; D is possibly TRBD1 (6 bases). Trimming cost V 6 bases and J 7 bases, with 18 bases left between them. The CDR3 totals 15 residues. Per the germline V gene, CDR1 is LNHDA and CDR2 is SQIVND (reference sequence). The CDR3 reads CASSFTQGPGGELFF. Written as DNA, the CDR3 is TGTGCCAGTAGCTTTACACAGGGTCCGGGCGGGGAGCTGTTTTTT.

This chain's CDR3 is CASSMVGLAGTYEQYF. CDR3 DNA: TGTGCCAGTAGTATGGTAGGACTAGCAGGCACCTACGAGCAGTACTTC. The V call is TRBV19, the J call TRBJ2-7; TRBD2 matches at 8 bases. The length of the CDR3 is 16 residues. Germline CDR1 is LNHDA and CDR2 is SQIVND (reference sequence). V shed 3 bases, J shed 2 bases, and the junction held 9 bases outside the gene matches. Full variable domain (missing parts from reference TRBV19 and TRBJ2-7): DGGITQSPKYLFRKEGQNVTLSCEQNLNHDAMYWYRQDPGQGLRLIYYSQIVNDFQKGDIAEGYSVSREKKESFPLTVTSAQKNPTAFYLCASSMVGLAGTYEQYFGPGTRLTVT.

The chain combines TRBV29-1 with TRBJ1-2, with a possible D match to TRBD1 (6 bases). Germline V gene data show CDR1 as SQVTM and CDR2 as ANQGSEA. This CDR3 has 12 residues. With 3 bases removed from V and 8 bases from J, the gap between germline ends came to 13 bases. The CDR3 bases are TGCAGCGTTGACCCAGGGGCCCTCGGCTACACCTTC. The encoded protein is CSVDPGALGYTF.

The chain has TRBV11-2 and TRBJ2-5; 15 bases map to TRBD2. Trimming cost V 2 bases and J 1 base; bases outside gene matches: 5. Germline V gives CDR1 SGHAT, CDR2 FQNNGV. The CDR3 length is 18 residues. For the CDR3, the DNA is TGTGCCAGCAGCTTAAAGGCGGGACTAGCGGGGGGCCAAGAGACCCAGTACTTC. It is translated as CASSLKAGLAGGQETQYF.

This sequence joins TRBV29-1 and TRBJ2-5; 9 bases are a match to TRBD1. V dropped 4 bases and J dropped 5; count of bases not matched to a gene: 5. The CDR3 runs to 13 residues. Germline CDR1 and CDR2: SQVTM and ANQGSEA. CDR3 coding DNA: TGCAGCGTTGCCCGGGACAGGGTGGAGACCCAGTACTTC. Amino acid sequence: CSVARDRVETQYF.

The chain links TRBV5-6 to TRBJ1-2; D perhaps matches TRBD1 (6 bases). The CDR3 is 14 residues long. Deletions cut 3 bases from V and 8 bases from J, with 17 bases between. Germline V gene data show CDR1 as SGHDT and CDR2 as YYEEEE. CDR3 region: CASSWRGGLSGYTF. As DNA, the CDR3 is TGTGCCAGCAGCTGGCGGGGGGGCTTGAGCGGCTACACCTTC.

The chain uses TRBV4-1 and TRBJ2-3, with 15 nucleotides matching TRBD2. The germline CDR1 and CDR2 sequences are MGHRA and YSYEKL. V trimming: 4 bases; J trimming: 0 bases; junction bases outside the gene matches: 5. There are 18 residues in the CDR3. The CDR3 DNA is TGCGCCAGCAGCCGGGGACTAGCGGGGGGCACTAGCACAGATACGCAGTATTTT. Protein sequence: CASSRGLAGGTSTDTQYF.

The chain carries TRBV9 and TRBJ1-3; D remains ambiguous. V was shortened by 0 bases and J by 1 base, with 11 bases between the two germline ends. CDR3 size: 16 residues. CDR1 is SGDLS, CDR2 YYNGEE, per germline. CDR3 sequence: CASSVESHRSGNTIYF. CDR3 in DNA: TGTGCCAGCAGCGTAGAGAGCCACCGGTCTGGAAACACCATATATTTT.

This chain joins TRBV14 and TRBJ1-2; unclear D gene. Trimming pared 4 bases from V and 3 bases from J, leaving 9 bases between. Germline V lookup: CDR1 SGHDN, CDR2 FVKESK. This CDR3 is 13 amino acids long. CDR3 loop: CASSPGRDYGYTF. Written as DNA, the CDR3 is TGTGCCAGCAGCCCCGGGAGGGACTATGGCTACACCTTC.

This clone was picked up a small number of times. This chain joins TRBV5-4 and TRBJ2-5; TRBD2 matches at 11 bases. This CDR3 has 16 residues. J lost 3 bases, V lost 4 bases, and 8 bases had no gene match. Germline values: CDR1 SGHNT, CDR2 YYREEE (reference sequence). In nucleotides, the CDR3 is TGTGCCAGCAGCCGCGAGGTAGCGGGGGGGAAAGAGACCCAGTACTTC. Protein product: CASSREVAGGKETQYF.

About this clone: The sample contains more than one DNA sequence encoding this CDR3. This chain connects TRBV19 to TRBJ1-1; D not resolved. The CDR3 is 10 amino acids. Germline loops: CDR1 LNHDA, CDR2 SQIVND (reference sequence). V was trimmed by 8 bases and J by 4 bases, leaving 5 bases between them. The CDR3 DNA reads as TGTGCCAGTGGCCCCACTGAAGCTTTCTTT. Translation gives CASGPTEAFF.

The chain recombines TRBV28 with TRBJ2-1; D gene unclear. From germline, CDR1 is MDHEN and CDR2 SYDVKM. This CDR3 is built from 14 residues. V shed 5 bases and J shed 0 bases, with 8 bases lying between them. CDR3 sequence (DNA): TGTGCCAGCAGTCGTCTCAGCTCCTACAATGAGCAGTTCTTC. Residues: CASSRLSSYNEQFF.

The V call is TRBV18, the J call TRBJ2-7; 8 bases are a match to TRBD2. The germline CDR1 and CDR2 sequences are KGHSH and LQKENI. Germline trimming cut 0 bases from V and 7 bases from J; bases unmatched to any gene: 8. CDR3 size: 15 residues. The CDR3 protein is CASSPPTSGGGEQYF. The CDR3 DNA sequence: TGTGCCAGCTCACCACCGACCAGCGGGGGCGGGGAGCAGTACTTC.

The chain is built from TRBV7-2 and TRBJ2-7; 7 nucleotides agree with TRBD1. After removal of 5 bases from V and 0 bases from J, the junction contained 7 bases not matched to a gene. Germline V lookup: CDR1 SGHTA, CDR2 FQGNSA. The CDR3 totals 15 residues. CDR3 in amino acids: CASSRPGQTSYEQYF. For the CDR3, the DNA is TGTGCCAGCAGCAGACCGGGACAGACCTCCTACGAGCAGTACTTC.

CDR3 nucleotide sequence: TGTGCCACCAGTGATTTGGACGGGTATGGCTACACCTTC. Amino acid sequence: CATSDLDGYGYTF. The chain has TRBV24-1 and TRBJ1-2; D is unclear. V was trimmed by 0 bases and J by 5 bases, leaving 6 bases between them. The CDR3 loop spans 13 amino acids. In germline, CDR1 is KGHDR, CDR2 SFDVKD.

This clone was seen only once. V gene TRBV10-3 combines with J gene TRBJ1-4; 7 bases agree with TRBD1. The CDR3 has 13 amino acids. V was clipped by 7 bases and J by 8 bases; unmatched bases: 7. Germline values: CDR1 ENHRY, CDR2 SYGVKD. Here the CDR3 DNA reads TGTGCCATCAACAACAGGGGAGGCGAAAAACTGTTTTTT. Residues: CAINNRGGEKLFF.

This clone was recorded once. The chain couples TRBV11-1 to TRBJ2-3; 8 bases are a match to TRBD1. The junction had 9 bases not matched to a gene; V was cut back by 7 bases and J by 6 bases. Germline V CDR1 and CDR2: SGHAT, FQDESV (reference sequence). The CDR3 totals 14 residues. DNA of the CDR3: TGTGCCAGCAAATCCCCGGGACAGGTGGATACGCAGTATTTT. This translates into CASKSPGQVDTQYF.

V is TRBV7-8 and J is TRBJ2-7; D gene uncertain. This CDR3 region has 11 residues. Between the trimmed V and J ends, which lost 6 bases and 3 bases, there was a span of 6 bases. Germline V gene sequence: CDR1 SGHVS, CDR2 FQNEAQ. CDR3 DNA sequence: TGTGCCAGCAGGTTTCACTACGAGCAGTACTTC. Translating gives CASRFHYEQYF.